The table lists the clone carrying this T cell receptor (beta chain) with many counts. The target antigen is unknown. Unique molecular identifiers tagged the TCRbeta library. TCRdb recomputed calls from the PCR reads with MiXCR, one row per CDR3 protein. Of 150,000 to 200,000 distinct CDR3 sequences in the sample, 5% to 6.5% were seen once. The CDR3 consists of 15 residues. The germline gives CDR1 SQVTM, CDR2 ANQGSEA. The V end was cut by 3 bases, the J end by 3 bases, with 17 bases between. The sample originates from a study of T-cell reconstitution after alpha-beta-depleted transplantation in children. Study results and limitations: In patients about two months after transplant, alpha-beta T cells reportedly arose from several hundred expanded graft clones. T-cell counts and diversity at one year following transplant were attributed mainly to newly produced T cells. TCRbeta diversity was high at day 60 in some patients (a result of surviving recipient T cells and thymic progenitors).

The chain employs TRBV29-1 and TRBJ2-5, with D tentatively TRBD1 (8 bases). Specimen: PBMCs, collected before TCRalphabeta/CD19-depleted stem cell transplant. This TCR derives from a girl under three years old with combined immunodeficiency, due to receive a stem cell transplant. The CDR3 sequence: CSVDVDREGKETQYF. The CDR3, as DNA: TGCAGCGTTGATGTGGACAGGGAGGGGAAAGAGACCCAGTACTTC.